Presented here are 8 T cell receptor beta chains from one specimen sequenced in a study of CD8 T cells in Susac syndrome. Reverse transcription of 0.5 to 1 ug RNA was performed with random hexamers. TCRdb reanalysed the immunoSEQ multiplex PCR reads using MiXCR and keeps one entry per CDR3 protein. The sample consists of under 200,000 distinct CDR3 sequences, about 91% of them appearing once. Sample: CD4+ T cells from PBMCs. These receptors were obtained from a human donor with Susac syndrome.

The chain is built from TRBV6-5 and TRBJ1-1, with 8 bases identical to TRBD1. The CDR3 is made up of 15 amino acids. Germline lookup yields CDR1 MNHEY and CDR2 SVGAGI. The J segment lost 11 bases and the V segment lost 2 bases, leaving 13 bases of the junction unmatched. CDR3 protein: CASSYRDRGQFDAFF. CDR3 in DNA: TGTGCCAGCAGTTACCGCGACAGGGGCCAGTTTGACGCTTTCTTT.

The V call is TRBV7-8, the J call TRBJ1-1; D is undetermined. Between the trimmed V and J ends, which lost 1 base and 5 bases, there was a span of 11 bases. CDR3 length equals 14 residues. Germline CDR1 and CDR2: SGHVS and FQNEAQ. The CDR3 region has the DNA TGTGCCAGCAGCTTAGGGGCGCAATCAACTGAAGCTTTCTTT. It yields the protein CASSLGAQSTEAFF.

The chain combines TRBV5-4 with TRBJ1-2; TRBD1 aligns across 9 bases. There are 16 residues in the CDR3. V shed 4 bases, J shed 5 bases, and the junction held 12 bases outside the gene matches. In germline, CDR1 is SGHNT, CDR2 YYREEE (reference sequence). The DNA of the CDR3 is TGTGCCAGCAGCACCCGAACAGGGGGCGTCGGGTATGGCTACACCTTC. Its protein is CASSTRTGGVGYGYTF.

V is TRBV6-5 and J is TRBJ2-7; 8 bases match TRBD1. Germline V gene data show CDR1 as MNHEY and CDR2 as SVGAGI. V trimming: 2 bases; J trimming: 3 bases; junction bases outside the gene matches: 3. This CDR3 is built from 14 residues. DNA for the CDR3: TGTGCCAGCAGTTACGATGACAGGGGCTACGAGCAGTACTTC. Its translation: CASSYDDRGYEQYF.

This clonotype was observed once. The gene calls are TRBV6-1 and TRBJ1-3; 9 bases align to TRBD1. The ends lost 7 bases at V and 4 bases at J; junction bases unmatched: 14. CDR3 length equals 17 residues. Germline CDR1 is MNHNS and CDR2 is SASEGT. In nucleotides, the CDR3 is TGTGCCAGCACTCCTAGGACAGGGGAATCACGCGGAAACACCATATATTTT. Translating gives CASTPRTGESRGNTIYF.

This clonotype was seen once. The chain has TRBV12-3 or TRBV12-4 and TRBJ2-1, with a possible D match to TRBD2 (6 bases). V was shortened by 4 bases and J by 9 bases, with 16 bases between the two germline ends. The CDR3 runs to 14 residues. CDR3 amino acids: CASSSGWTGVEQFF. The CDR3 coding sequence is TGTGCCAGCAGTTCAGGGTGGACGGGGGTTGAGCAGTTCTTC.

The gene calls are TRBV30 and TRBJ2-5, with D perhaps TRBD2 (6 bases). This CDR3 has 13 residues. CDR1 and CDR2 (germline): GTSNPN, SVGIG (reference sequence). The ends were cut back, 5 bases at V and 7 bases at J, with 17 bases in the middle. CDR3 sequence reads: CAWDASEVRTQYF. The CDR3 bases are TGTGCCTGGGACGCTAGCGAGGTGAGGACCCAGTACTTC. Looking up the rest from reference TRBV30 and TRBJ2-5 gives the full variable domain: SQTIHQWPATLVQPVGSPLSLECTVEGTSNPNLYWYRQAAGRGLQLLFYSVGIGQISSEVPQNLSASRPQDRQFILSSKKLLLSDSGFYLCAWDASEVRTQYFGPGTRLLVL.

This clonotype was seen just once. V is TRBV13 and J is TRBJ2-7, with 8 positions matching TRBD2. V was clipped by 7 bases and J by 2 bases; unmatched bases: 10. The CDR3 has 15 amino acids. Germline CDR1 PRHDT, CDR2 FYEKMQ (reference sequence). The CDR3 region is CASTKSGGWTYEQYF. The CDR3 bases are TGTGCCAGCACCAAAAGCGGGGGCTGGACCTACGAGCAGTACTTC.